What follows describes a single T cell receptor beta chain. Its specificity is not known. This same CDR3 is encoded by further DNA sequences in the sample. Some clones are missing from TCRdb's copy, which holds only in-frame ones; the method was immunoSEQ multiplex PCR. This table has approximately 980,000 clones, over 60% appearing once. This record belongs to a study of shared clonotypes between healthy human individuals. General study findings and limits: Clonotypes not shared had lower generation probabilities than those common to all four donors.

The V end was cut by 2 bases, the J end by 1 base, with 6 bases between. The CDR3 runs 13 residues. CDR1 KGHSH and CDR2 LQKENI come from the germline V gene. The chain uses TRBV18 and TRBJ2-7; weak D call: TRBD2 (6 bases). The sequence was obtained from a man younger than 35 in good health. Sequencing used memory CD4+ T cells sorted from blood. As for subset: CD45RA-negative fraction. The CDR3 reads CASSPGTSYEQYF. In DNA, the CDR3 is TGTGCCAGCTCACCAGGGACTTCCTACGAGCAGTACTTC. The full variable domain, its missing parts supplied by reference TRBV18 and TRBJ2-7, is NAGVMQNPRHLVRRRGQEARLRCSPMKGHSHVYWYRQLPEEGLKFMVYLQKENIIDESGMPKERFSAEFPKEGPSILRIQQVVRGDSAAYFCASSPGTSYEQYFGPGTRLTVT.